This T cell receptor (beta chain) was recovered during a study of early T cells in non-severe SARS-CoV-2 infection. Study summary: Sequencing targeted bulk RNA from unsorted whole blood, leaving chains unpaired. Study-wide results and caveats: In VDJdb matching, anti-spike CD8 responses were favored while private and CD4 specificities went missing.

This clonotype was seen many times. The target antigen is unknown. Each cDNA molecule carried a unique molecular identifier. TCRdb ran MiXCR on the 5' RACE reads and lists one entry per CDR3 protein. The data show more than 90,000 distinct CDR3 sequences, with roughly 13% seen just once and over 2% held by the top ten. This clonotype was sampled from an adult who was a healthcare worker with PCR-confirmed SARS-CoV-2 infection or an uninfected control (not recorded which). The sample taken for sequencing was whole blood.

CDR3 sequence reads: CSVGDIISYGYTF. CDR3 DNA sequence: TGCAGCGTTGGGGACATCATCTCCTATGGCTACACCTTC. V gene TRBV29-1 combines with J gene TRBJ1-2; D is possibly TRBD1 (6 bases). The CDR3 is 13 amino acids. V shed 4 bases and J shed 4 bases, with 13 bases lying between them. Germline assignment: CDR1 SQVTM and CDR2 ANQGSEA.